These T cell receptor beta chains were read from a single sample in a study of T cell responses to AZD1222 COVID-19 vaccine. The method was immunoSEQ multiplex PCR; TCRdb's version includes in-frame clones alone and lacks a portion of them. This sample has 95,000 to 150,000 clones, with 90% found just once. Sample: peripheral blood, taken on day 0 of AZD1222 vaccination. Source of these receptors: an adult in good health. Each CDR3 is given with its conserved first and last residue. Fields, in order: J gene, V gene, CDR3 length, D gene, clone size, CDR3 protein, CDR3 DNA. D genes are given only for firm matches. Size tells how often a clone was seen (once, few, many) or the class of an expanded clone, and some rows leave it out.

j_call: TRBJ2-7
v_call: TRBV7-9
cdr3_length: 15
d_call: NA
clone_size: NA
cdr3_aa: CASSPVEAFMDEQYF
cdr3_nt: TGTGCCAGCAGCCCCGTAGAGGCTTTTATGGACGAGCAGTACTTC

j_call: TRBJ2-7
v_call: TRBV7-8
cdr3_length: 14
d_call: NA
clone_size: once
cdr3_aa: CASSLVGLSYEQYF
cdr3_nt: TGTGCCAGCAGCTTAGTTGGTCTCTCCTACGAGCAGTACTTC

j_call: TRBJ2-2
v_call: TRBV27
cdr3_length: 15
d_call: TRBD2
clone_size: NA
cdr3_aa: CASSFSGRAPGELFF
cdr3_nt: TGTGCCAGCAGTTTTAGCGGGAGGGCCCCCGGGGAGCTGTTTTTT

j_call: TRBJ2-3
v_call: TRBV4-1
cdr3_length: 19
d_call: TRBD2
clone_size: NA
cdr3_aa: CASSQDGGPSGRIPDTQYF
cdr3_nt: TGCGCCAGCAGCCAAGATGGCGGGCCTAGCGGGAGGATCCCAGATACGCAGTATTTT

j_call: TRBJ1-1
v_call: TRBV6-5
cdr3_length: 13
d_call: NA
clone_size: NA
cdr3_aa: CASSYRVQTEAFF
cdr3_nt: TGTGCCAGCAGTTACAGGGTGCAAACTGAAGCTTTCTTT

j_call: TRBJ1-5
v_call: TRBV2
cdr3_length: 13
d_call: NA
clone_size: NA
cdr3_aa: CASSERGNQPQHF
cdr3_nt: TGTGCCAGCAGTGAAAGGGGCAATCAGCCCCAGCATTTT

j_call: TRBJ2-5
v_call: TRBV28
cdr3_length: 15
d_call: TRBD2
clone_size: NA
cdr3_aa: CASSTGLAGVETQYF
cdr3_nt: TGTGCCAGCAGTACGGGACTAGCGGGAGTGGAGACCCAGTACTTC

j_call: TRBJ1-2
v_call: TRBV7-9
cdr3_length: 14
d_call: TRBD1
clone_size: NA
cdr3_aa: CASSLQGQGAGYTF
cdr3_nt: TGTGCCAGCAGCTTACAGGGACAGGGGGCGGGCTACACCTTC

j_call: TRBJ1-2
v_call: TRBV7-2
cdr3_length: 16
d_call: TRBD1
clone_size: NA
cdr3_aa: CASSLTSGQGLNGYTF
cdr3_nt: TGTGCCAGCAGCTTAACTTCGGGACAGGGACTCAATGGCTACACCTTC

j_call: TRBJ1-5
v_call: TRBV28
cdr3_length: 14
d_call: NA
clone_size: NA
cdr3_aa: CASSFTLGNQPQHF
cdr3_nt: TGTGCCAGCAGTTTTACGTTGGGCAATCAGCCCCAGCATTTT

j_call: TRBJ2-3
v_call: TRBV9
cdr3_length: 17
d_call: NA
clone_size: NA
cdr3_aa: CASSVADHPGGTDTQYF
cdr3_nt: TGTGCCAGCAGCGTAGCTGACCACCCCGGCGGGACAGATACGCAGTATTTT

j_call: TRBJ2-7
v_call: TRBV27
cdr3_length: 15
d_call: NA
clone_size: NA
cdr3_aa: CASSLKGRIWYEQYF
cdr3_nt: TGTGCCAGCAGTTTAAAGGGCAGGATCTGGTACGAGCAGTACTTC

j_call: TRBJ1-5
v_call: TRBV9
cdr3_length: 16
d_call: TRBD1
clone_size: few
cdr3_aa: CASSAGGTEGNQPQHF
cdr3_nt: TGTGCCAGCAGCGCCGGCGGGACAGAAGGCAATCAGCCCCAGCATTTT

j_call: TRBJ2-1
v_call: TRBV15
cdr3_length: 15
d_call: TRBD2
clone_size: few
cdr3_aa: CATSRGTSGSDEQFF
cdr3_nt: TGTGCCACCAGCAGAGGCACTAGCGGGAGTGATGAGCAGTTCTTC

j_call: TRBJ2-2
v_call: TRBV2
cdr3_length: 18
d_call: TRBD2
clone_size: NA
cdr3_aa: CASSEGGGSTGYTGELFF
cdr3_nt: TGTGCCAGCAGTGAAGGTGGCGGGAGTACGGGGTACACCGGGGAGCTGTTTTTT

j_call: TRBJ1-1
v_call: TRBV5-4
cdr3_length: 15
d_call: TRBD1
clone_size: NA
cdr3_aa: CASSPPGQLNTEAFF
cdr3_nt: TGTGCCAGCAGCCCCCCGGGACAGCTGAACACTGAAGCTTTCTTT

j_call: TRBJ2-1
v_call: TRBV5-1
cdr3_length: 14
d_call: NA
clone_size: NA
cdr3_aa: CASNPAGGYNEQFF
cdr3_nt: TGCGCCAGCAACCCCGCCGGCGGGTACAATGAGCAGTTCTTC

j_call: TRBJ2-5
v_call: TRBV7-8
cdr3_length: 16
d_call: TRBD1
clone_size: NA
cdr3_aa: CASSLKRQGRRETQYF
cdr3_nt: TGTGCCAGCAGCCTAAAGAGACAGGGGCGGAGGGAGACCCAGTACTTC

j_call: TRBJ1-4
v_call: TRBV9
cdr3_length: 14
d_call: NA
clone_size: NA
cdr3_aa: CASSVAPRSEKLFF
cdr3_nt: TGTGCCAGCAGCGTAGCCCCACGGAGTGAAAAACTGTTTTTT

j_call: TRBJ2-1
v_call: TRBV18
cdr3_length: 15
d_call: TRBD2
clone_size: NA
cdr3_aa: CASSPGTSGVVGQFF
cdr3_nt: TGTGCCAGCTCACCCGGGACTAGCGGGGTCGTAGGGCAGTTCTTC

j_call: TRBJ2-1
v_call: TRBV18
cdr3_length: 17
d_call: TRBD2
clone_size: NA
cdr3_aa: CASSPRSVASGYNEQFF
cdr3_nt: TGTGCCAGCTCACCACGGTCGGTGGCTAGCGGGTACAATGAGCAGTTCTTC

j_call: TRBJ1-3
v_call: TRBV18
cdr3_length: 16
d_call: TRBD1
clone_size: NA
cdr3_aa: CASSPGQGRSGNTIYF
cdr3_nt: TGTGCCAGCTCACCGGGACAGGGACGCTCTGGAAACACCATATATTTT

j_call: TRBJ2-7
v_call: TRBV5-8
cdr3_length: 15
d_call: TRBD2
clone_size: NA
cdr3_aa: CASSPRLAGGYEQYF
cdr3_nt: TGTGCCAGCAGCCCCAGACTAGCGGGAGGTTACGAGCAGTACTTC

j_call: TRBJ1-1
v_call: TRBV6-5
cdr3_length: 13
d_call: NA
clone_size: NA
cdr3_aa: CASSYGGDTEAFF
cdr3_nt: TGTGCCAGCAGTTATGGGGGAGACACTGAAGCTTTCTTT

j_call: TRBJ2-7
v_call: TRBV12-3/TRBV12-4
cdr3_length: 13
d_call: NA
clone_size: NA
cdr3_aa: CASSLAGLPEQYF
cdr3_nt: TGTGCCAGCAGTTTAGCGGGACTCCCCGAGCAGTACTTC